This T cell receptor (beta chain) comes out of a study of cytomegalovirus exposure and HLA in healthy donors. These donors, healthy bone marrow donors, were studied. 60 Vbeta and 13 Jbeta primers were used in PCR. Sequencing used immunoSEQ multiplex PCR; TCRdb keeps in-frame clones, though not all of them. Of about 180,000 clones listed, about 77% are singletons. Turning to this clone: Its cognate antigen is unknown.

Overall study results and limits: Whilst most TCR sequences proved rare, a subset of public TCRs occurred across many donors.

This CDR3 has 15 residues. Germline V CDR1 and CDR2: MNHEY, SVGAGI. V trimming: 0 bases; J trimming: 4 bases; junction bases outside the gene matches: 5. The source material was PBMCs. This sequence joins TRBV6-5 and TRBJ2-7; 8 bases fit TRBD2. The sequence derives from a man in his thirties or forties in good health and CMV-seronegative. The DNA for the CDR3 is TGTGCCAGCAGTTACTCGTACGGGAGGGGTTACGAGCAGTACTTC. It yields the protein CASSYSYGRGYEQYF.